The rows below give T cell receptor beta chains drawn from one sample of a study of blood T cell repertoires in COVID-19. Clones were read by immunoSEQ multiplex PCR, and TCRdb kept only the in-frame ones, dropping some. The sample includes some 22,000 clones, approximately 88% of them seen just once. Sample: peripheral blood. Receptors were obtained from a man older than 75 with active or convalescent COVID-19. Both conserved end residues are part of each CDR3. A D gene is named only where the DNA matches it firmly. Size values are once, few and many counts, or a class for expanded clones, and some rows have none.

>TRBV3-1/TRBV3-2|TRBJ1-6|.|.
TGTGCCAGCAGCCGGGGCTCACCCCTCCACTTT
CASSRGSPLHF
>TRBV7-2|TRBJ2-1|.|.
TGTGCCAGCAGCTTAGTCGAAGGGGGTTTTGAGCAGTTCTTC
CASSLVEGGFEQFF
>TRBV3-1/TRBV3-2|TRBJ1-2|.|.
TGTGCCAGCAGCGCTCATAACATCCGTACTAACTATGGCTACACCTTC
CASSAHNIRTNYGYTF
>TRBV5-6|TRBJ2-7|TRBD2|.
TGTGCCAGCAGCCCTGAACTAGCGGCCTCCTACGAGCAGTACTTC
CASSPELAASYEQYF
>TRBV5-6|TRBJ1-1|.|.
TGTGCCAGCAGAGGGGAGGACTACACTGAAGCTTTCTTT
CASRGEDYTEAFF
>TRBV15|TRBJ2-1|.|.
TGTGCCACCAGCAGAGATAGGTCTAGCGCTTACAATGAGCAGTTCTTC
CATSRDRSSAYNEQFF
>TRBV2|TRBJ1-6|TRBD1|.
TGTGCCAGCAGTCCAACCGGGACAGCAAATTCACCCCTCCACTTT
CASSPTGTANSPLHF
>TRBV5-8|TRBJ2-1|.|.
TGTGCCAGCAGCCGCCCCCGACAGGATCTCAATGAGCAGTTCTTC
CASSRPRQDLNEQFF
>TRBV4-2|TRBJ1-2|.|.
TGTGCCAGCAGCCAAGATACAGTCGTAGGAAACTATGGCTACACCTTC
CASSQDTVVGNYGYTF
>TRBV5-1|TRBJ1-1|TRBD1|.
TGCGCCAGCAGCTTGGCCGTCACAGGGGGTACTGAAGCTTTCTTT
CASSLAVTGGTEAFF
>TRBV7-3|TRBJ1-4|.|.
TGTGCCAGCAGTCCAACAGGGAATGCGGATGAAAAACTGTTTTTT
CASSPTGNADEKLFF
>TRBV12-5|TRBJ1-1|TRBD1|.
TGTGCTAGTGGTTTGAGCCAGGGGGCTATAATCCCTGAAGCTTTCTTT
CASGLSQGAIIPEAFF
>TRBV24-1|TRBJ2-2|.|.
TGTGCCACCAGTGATTCAGGGATAGGGGGAACCGGGGAGCTGTTTTTT
CATSDSGIGGTGELFF
>TRBV5-1|TRBJ2-1|TRBD1|.
TGCGCCAGCGGACGGACAGGGGGCGGCAATGAGCAGTTCTTC
CASGRTGGGNEQFF
>TRBV2|TRBJ1-2|.|.
TGTGCCAGCAGTAAAAGAGTCTCCTTCTATGGCTACACCTTC
CASSKRVSFYGYTF
>TRBV28|TRBJ1-1|TRBD1|.
TGTGCCAGCAGGGCGGGACAGGGGTCCACTGAAGCTTTCTTT
CASRAGQGSTEAFF
>TRBV6-4|TRBJ2-7|TRBD1|.
TGTGCCAGCAGACGACAGGGGGCGAGCGAGCAGTACTTC
CASRRQGASEQYF
>TRBV6-5|TRBJ2-5|TRBD1|.
TGTGCCAGCAGTTACTCAGGGGGCGCATGGGAGACCCAGTACTTC
CASSYSGGAWETQYF
>TRBV6-5|TRBJ2-7|.|.
TGTGCCAGCAGTTACGGGGCCGGGAGCCCCGGGCACGAGCAGTACTTC
CASSYGAGSPGHEQYF
>TRBV28|TRBJ1-1|.|.
TGTGCCAGCAGTCAGGACACTCTCTACACTGAAGCTTTCTTT
CASSQDTLYTEAFF
>TRBV7-2|TRBJ2-5|TRBD2|.
TGTGCCAGCAGCTTATACGGGGGGACCCAAGAGACCCAGTACTTC
CASSLYGGTQETQYF
>TRBV4-1|TRBJ1-3|TRBD1|.
TGCGCCAGCAGCCAATCCCGGACAGGGGGAAGAGACACCATATATTTT
CASSQSRTGGRDTIYF
>TRBV11-2|TRBJ2-1|.|.
TGTGCCAGCAGCTTAGATCGGGCAGGGAATGAGCAGTTCTTC
CASSLDRAGNEQFF
>TRBV4-1|TRBJ2-2|.|.
TGCGCCAGCAGCGGCTGGGAGAGCACCGGGGAGCTGTTTTTT
CASSGWESTGELFF
>TRBV5-4|TRBJ2-3|TRBD1|.
TGTGCCAGCAGCTTGCCTGGACAGGTGGAATCAGATACGCAGTATTTT
CASSLPGQVESDTQYF
>TRBV19|TRBJ1-1|.|.
TGTGCCAGTAGTATATTTAAGGGGCCCGGACGGAACACTGAAGCTTTCTTT
CASSIFKGPGRNTEAFF
>TRBV2|TRBJ2-2|TRBD1|.
TGTGCCGTCAGAGAGACAGGGGGGCTGGACACCGGGGAGCTGTTTTTT
CAVRETGGLDTGELFF
>TRBV5-1|TRBJ1-2|TRBD1|.
TGCGCCAGCAGCTTGGTTGGCAGGGGGCCGGATGGCTACACCTTC
CASSLVGRGPDGYTF
>TRBV9|TRBJ1-3|.|.
TGTGCCAGCAGCGTGCGGCCTGGAAACACCATATATTTT
CASSVRPGNTIYF
>TRBV6-6|TRBJ2-7|TRBD2|.
TGTGCCAGCAGTCCCGGGACTAGCGACCTCAAGCAGTACTTC
CASSPGTSDLKQYF
>TRBV7-3|TRBJ1-6|TRBD1|.
TGTGCCAGCAGCTTAGGACAGGGTAGCAATTCACCCCTCCACTTT
CASSLGQGSNSPLHF
>TRBV5-6|TRBJ2-2|TRBD2|.
TGTGCCAGCAGCTTGGTTTTTACGGGAGGAATCGGGGAGCTGTTTTTT
CASSLVFTGGIGELFF
>TRBV27|TRBJ1-5|TRBD1|once
TGTGCCAGCAGTGCTTTGGGCAGGACAGGCCATCAGCCCCAGCATTTT
CASSALGRTGHQPQHF
>TRBV4-1|TRBJ2-3|.|.
TGCGCCAGCAGCCTAATCCTCTCAGATACGCAGTATTTT
CASSLILSDTQYF
>TRBV15|TRBJ2-3|TRBD1|.
TGTGCCACCAGCAGAGATCTTCGGACAGGGAGTTACACAGATACGCAGTATTTT
CATSRDLRTGSYTDTQYF
>TRBV2|TRBJ1-6|TRBD1|few
TGTGCCAGCAGCAGGGGGCAGGGTTACTCACCCCTCCACTTT
CASSRGQGYSPLHF
>TRBV20-1|TRBJ2-7|.|.
TGCAGTGCTAGTTCTCCCCAGGGATACGAGCAGTACTTC
CSASSPQGYEQYF
>TRBV2|TRBJ2-3|.|once
TGTGCCAGCAGTGAAGGTAGCGTTAATACGCAGTATTTT
CASSEGSVNTQYF
>TRBV19|TRBJ2-2|.|.
TGTGCCAGTTGGGCCTCACCCCTAAACACCGGGGAGCTGTTTTTT
CASWASPLNTGELFF
>TRBV3-1/TRBV3-2|TRBJ2-5|TRBD2|.
TGTGCCAGCAGCCTCCTGGCCCGCCTAGCGGGAGGGCCCTTGGAGACCCAGTACTTC
CASSLLARLAGGPLETQYF
>TRBV18|TRBJ1-4|TRBD1|.
TGTGCCAGCTCTCCCGGGACAGCAATATCAACTAATGAAAAACTGTTTTTT
CASSPGTAISTNEKLFF
>TRBV3-1/TRBV3-2|TRBJ2-7|.|.
TGTGCCAGCAGCCCTACAGGGTCCGAGCAGTACTTC
CASSPTGSEQYF
>TRBV6-1|TRBJ2-1|TRBD2|.
TGTGCCAGCAGTGAAGCGGTGCGGGGGTCCTACAATGAGCAGTTCTTC
CASSEAVRGSYNEQFF
>TRBV5-1|TRBJ2-3|TRBD2|.
TGCGCCAGCAGCGGCACTAGCGGGGGGGGTACAGATACGCAGTATTTT
CASSGTSGGGTDTQYF
>TRBV7-2|TRBJ2-5|.|.
TGTGCCAGCAGCGGCGGGCCACAAAGGGACCAGTACTTC
CASSGGPQRDQYF
>TRBV19|TRBJ2-1|TRBD2|.
TGTGCCAGTAGTATGCAAGCGGGGGCCTACAATGAGCAGTTCTTC
CASSMQAGAYNEQFF
>TRBV3-1/TRBV3-2|TRBJ2-1|TRBD2|.
TGTGCCAGCAGCCAACCCCTAGCGGGGGGGCTTGATGAGCAGTTCTTC
CASSQPLAGGLDEQFF
>TRBV15|TRBJ1-2|.|.
TGTGCCACCAGCAGAGATCCAGGATTCGATGGCTACACCTTC
CATSRDPGFDGYTF
>TRBV19|TRBJ2-3|TRBD2|once
TGTGCCAGTAGTCCCCGGGGAGCGGGAGTACCTGATACGCAGTATTTT
CASSPRGAGVPDTQYF
>TRBV11-2|TRBJ2-1|TRBD2|.
TGTGCCAGCAGCCCTCCGGGACTAGGCCATGAGCAGTTCTTC
CASSPPGLGHEQFF
>TRBV15|TRBJ2-3|.|.
TGTGCCACCAGCGCTTTTTTTAGTTCTAGCACAGATACGCAGTATTTT
CATSAFFSSSTDTQYF
>TRBV28|TRBJ1-4|TRBD1|.
TGTGCCAGCAGTCCATTTCGACAGGGGAAGGTGAATGAAAAACTGTTTTTT
CASSPFRQGKVNEKLFF
>TRBV6-5|TRBJ2-3|TRBD1|.
TGTGCCAGCAGGGGTGGACAGGGATTCACAGATACGCAGTATTTT
CASRGGQGFTDTQYF
>TRBV27|TRBJ2-7|.|.
TGTGCCAGCAGTTTAAGACAGGATCCTAAAGACGAGCAGTACTTC
CASSLRQDPKDEQYF
>TRBV29-1|TRBJ2-5|.|.
TGCAGCGTTGAAGAAAGCCCAGGGGAGACCCAGTACTTC
CSVEESPGETQYF
>TRBV19|TRBJ2-7|.|.
TGTGCCAGTAGTATCCGCGGGGGCCTTTTGGAGCAGTACTTC
CASSIRGGLLEQYF
>TRBV7-6|TRBJ2-7|.|.
TGTGCCAGCAGCTTATACCTCGGGTACGAGCAGTACTTC
CASSLYLGYEQYF